The 29 T cell receptor beta chains given below trace back to one sample, sequenced in a study of blood T cell repertoires in COVID-19. Repertoires were generated with immunoSEQ multiplex PCR, while TCRdb's copy carries only in-frame clones and drops some. The table records about 57,000 clones, about 85% of them present only once. Specimen: peripheral blood. These receptor sequences come from a woman aged 80 or over with COVID-19, enrolled during active disease.

This clone was seen only once. This chain links TRBV28 with TRBJ2-4; maybe TRBD2 (7 bases). The germline V gene has CDR1 MDHEN and CDR2 SYDVKM. Trimming stripped 3 bases from V and 6 bases from J, with 12 bases between. The CDR3 has 14 amino acids. The CDR3 spells CASSFGGGVNIQYF. The CDR3 DNA sequence: TGTGCCAGCAGTTTTGGGGGGGGCGTAAACATTCAGTACTTC.

The chain links TRBV6-1 to TRBJ1-2, with unresolved D. The germline gives CDR1 MNHNS, CDR2 SASEGT. Trimming shortened V by 2 bases and J by 2 bases, and 12 bases separated the two germline ends. The CDR3 is made up of 15 amino acids. In DNA form, the CDR3 reads TGTGCCAGCAGTGAACTAAGCGGTCAGAACTATGGCTACACCTTC. Its translation: CASSELSGQNYGYTF.

DNA of the CDR3: TGTGCCAGCAGCTTGGAGTGGGGCGCCACCGGGGAGCTGTTTTTT. Amino acids: CASSLEWGATGELFF. V gene TRBV5-5 combines with J gene TRBJ2-2; possibly TRBD1 for D (5 bases). V was trimmed by 0 bases and J by 4 bases, leaving 10 bases between them. This CDR3 contains 15 residues. Germline V CDR1 and CDR2: SGHKS, YYEKEE (reference sequence).

As DNA, the CDR3 is TGTGCCAGCAGCCGACGTTCCGGGACAGTGAATGGAAACACCATATATTTT. Protein: CASSRRSGTVNGNTIYF. This sequence joins TRBV11-2 and TRBJ1-3, with 7 bases lining up with TRBD1. The germline CDR1 and CDR2 sequences are SGHAT and FQNNGV. V gave up 5 bases and J gave up 3 bases; unmatched junction bases: 13. The CDR3 sequence is 17 residues long.

This clone appeared a few times. The chain couples TRBV3-1 (or the pseudogene TRBV3-2) to TRBJ1-5; D uncertain. V was clipped by 1 base and J by 5 bases, with 9 bases between them. Germline CDR1 is LGHDT and CDR2 is YNNKEL (reference sequence). The CDR3 extends over 14 amino acids. The CDR3 sequence is CASSQGPVYQPQHF. The CDR3 DNA reads TGTGCCAGCAGCCAAGGGCCCGTGTATCAGCCCCAGCATTTT.

The chain couples TRBV6-6 to TRBJ2-7; D possibly corresponds to TRBD2 (6 bases). The CDR3 contains 14 residues. V lost 8 bases and J lost 3, with 17 bases in between. Per germline, CDR1 MNHNY and CDR2 SVGAGI (reference sequence). CDR3 amino acids: CASSTLGGFYEQYF. The CDR3 nucleotides are TGTGCCAGCTCCACCTTAGGAGGGTTCTACGAGCAGTACTTC.

The rearrangement links TRBV7-8 to TRBJ2-3; TRBD1 matches at 7 bases. V was clipped by 5 bases and J by 4 bases; unmatched bases: 9. The CDR3 contains 15 residues. Looked up from germline, CDR1 is SGHVS and CDR2 is FQNEAQ. The DNA for the CDR3 is TGTGCCAGCAGCCAGGGACAGCGGTGGGCAGATACGCAGTATTTT. Amino acids: CASSQGQRWADTQYF.

J is TRBJ1-5 and V is TRBV10-3, with D maybe TRBD1 (6 bases). The CDR3 is made up of 18 amino acids. Germline CDR1 reads ENHRY; CDR2 reads SYGVKD. V dropped 2 bases and J dropped 0 bases, with 17 bases sitting between them. The CDR3 DNA follows: TGTGCCATCAGTGAGGGCCAGGGGATGGGGTATAGCAATCAGCCCCAGCATTTT. Translation gives CAISEGQGMGYSNQPQHF.

The V gene is TRBV5-1, the J gene TRBJ2-1; 10 nucleotides match TRBD2. The CDR3 extends over 15 amino acids. The germline V gene encodes CDR1 SGHRS and CDR2 YFSETQ. V lost 0 bases, J lost 6 bases, and 3 bases stayed unmatched. The CDR3 DNA is TGCGCCAGCAGCTTGGGGACTAGCGGATCCAATGAGCAGTTCTTC. The encoded protein is CASSLGTSGSNEQFF.

V and J are TRBV6-5 and TRBJ2-3; TRBD2 matches at 8 bases. The length of the CDR3 is 16 residues. The junction had 10 bases not matched to a gene; V was cut back by 2 bases and J by 6 bases. The germline gives CDR1 MNHEY, CDR2 SVGAGI. The CDR3 region is CASSYQPGGGRDTQYF. CDR3 DNA: TGTGCCAGCAGTTACCAGCCCGGGGGGGGGCGGGATACGCAGTATTTT.

This clone was picked up a small number of times. The gene calls are TRBV2 and TRBJ2-7; TRBD1 matches at 7 bases. The CDR3 runs 13 residues. J gave up 6 bases and V 6 bases, and 8 bases lay outside the gene matches. Per germline, CDR1 SNHLY and CDR2 FYNNEI. The CDR3 nucleotides read TGTGCCAGCAGGAGACAGGGAGCGGTCGAGCAGTACTTC. Translation gives CASRRQGAVEQYF.

This chain connects TRBV4-1 to TRBJ2-3, with TRBD1 matching 12 bases. The length of the CDR3 is 15 residues. With 1 base clipped from V and 6 bases from J, the junction kept 2 bases outside the gene matches. Germline V gene data show CDR1 as MGHRA and CDR2 as YSYEKL. The CDR3 sequence is CASSQGGQGADTQYF. CDR3 nucleotide sequence: TGCGCCAGCAGCCAAGGGGGACAGGGGGCGGATACGCAGTATTTT.

The rearrangement uses TRBV5-1 and TRBJ1-4; D might be TRBD1 (6 bases). This CDR3 has 14 residues. With 4 bases removed from V and 4 bases from J, the gap between germline ends came to 11 bases. Germline values: CDR1 SGHRS, CDR2 YFSETQ. DNA of the CDR3: TGCGCCAGCAGCAGACAGGCGGATAATGAAAAACTGTTTTTT. The encoded protein is CASSRQADNEKLFF.

This chain uses TRBV25-1 with TRBJ1-6, with D perhaps matching TRBD1 (6 bases). This CDR3 contains 14 residues. Germline lookup yields CDR1 MGHDK and CDR2 SYGVNS. V lost 3 bases and J 7 bases, leaving 10 bases between the germline ends. The CDR3 sequence is CASSETTGNSPLHF. The CDR3 DNA follows: TGTGCCAGCAGTGAGACAACAGGGAATTCACCCCTCCACTTT.

CDR3 sequence (DNA): TGTGCCAGCAGTCCTGGACTTTCCGGCTACACCTTC. It codes for CASSPGLSGYTF. V usage is TRBV6-5 and J usage is TRBJ1-2; D remains unclear. The CDR3 contains 12 residues. V was cut by 5 bases and J by 8 bases, with 12 bases left in between. Germline V gives CDR1 MNHEY, CDR2 SVGAGI.

The chain has TRBV2 and TRBJ1-1, with D uncertain. The germline V and J ends were trimmed by 4 bases and 4 bases, with 16 bases remaining between them. Germline V gives CDR1 SNHLY, CDR2 FYNNEI. The CDR3 totals 15 residues. The CDR3 nucleotides are TGTGCCAGCAGTGTTGGCGGCAGTCGGGTCACTGAAGCTTTCTTT. Translation gives CASSVGGSRVTEAFF.

The gene calls are TRBV4-1 and TRBJ2-7; 8 bases are shared with TRBD1. CDR3 length equals 17 residues. J was trimmed by 6 bases and V by 1 base; bases with no gene match: 14. Per the germline V gene, CDR1 is MGHRA and CDR2 is YSYEKL. The CDR3 spells CASSQGGFRDRRFEQYF. CDR3 in DNA: TGCGCCAGCAGCCAAGGGGGGTTCCGGGACAGGAGGTTCGAGCAGTACTTC.

V gene TRBV7-9 combines with J gene TRBJ1-3; no firm D call. CDR3 length: 14 residues. V was cut by 5 bases and J by 0 bases, with 8 bases left in between. Looked up from germline, CDR1 is SEHNR and CDR2 is FQNEAQ (reference sequence). The CDR3 spells CASSLVNSGNTIYF. The CDR3 DNA sequence: TGTGCCAGCAGCCTTGTTAACTCTGGAAACACCATATATTTT. Full variable domain (remainder filled in from reference TRBV7-9 and TRBJ1-3): DTGVSQNPRHKITKRGQNVTFRCDPISEHNRLYWYRQTLGQGPEFLTYFQNEAQLEKSRLLSDRFSAERPKGSFSTLEIQRTEQGDSAMYLCASSLVNSGNTIYFGEGSWLTVV.

This sequence joins TRBV29-1 and TRBJ2-2; no definite D call. V shed 7 bases and J shed 2 bases, with 11 bases lying between them. CDR1 and CDR2 (germline): SQVTM, ANQGSEA. The length of the CDR3 is 13 residues. Here the CDR3 reads CSADAGNTGELFF. CDR3 in DNA: TGCAGCGCGGACGCAGGAAACACCGGGGAGCTGTTTTTT.

The chain is built from TRBV2 and TRBJ1-1; TRBD1 matches at 7 bases. The CDR3 length is 18 residues. Germline values: CDR1 SNHLY, CDR2 FYNNEI. Losses at the gene ends were 2 bases for V and 3 bases for J; bases not matched to a gene: 15. CDR3 protein: CASSESWARGKFDTEAFF. The CDR3 nucleotides are TGTGCCAGCAGTGAATCGTGGGCCAGGGGGAAATTTGACACTGAAGCTTTCTTT.

V is TRBV5-1 and J is TRBJ2-3, with D perhaps TRBD2 (5 bases). The CDR3 has 16 residues. CDR1 SGHRS and CDR2 YFSETQ come from the germline V gene. V shed 0 bases and J shed 0 bases, with 11 bases lying between them. CDR3: CASSLDSASSTDTQYF. In nucleotides, the CDR3 is TGCGCCAGCAGCTTGGATAGCGCCTCTAGCACAGATACGCAGTATTTT.

The chain employs TRBV15 and TRBJ1-6; TRBD1 aligns across 9 bases. Germline V gives CDR1 LNHNV, CDR2 YYDKDF (reference sequence). V lost 1 base and J lost 7; bases outside the gene matches: 2. The CDR3 covers 15 residues. CDR3 in DNA: TGTGCCACCAGCAGAGTGACAGGGGGAAATTCACCCCTCCACTTT. Protein product: CATSRVTGGNSPLHF.

J is TRBJ2-7 and V is TRBV6-5; 10 nucleotides line up with TRBD1. The CDR3 is 13 residues long. Losses at the gene ends were 7 bases for V and 3 bases for J; bases not matched to a gene: 3. Germline lookup yields CDR1 MNHEY and CDR2 SVGAGI. CDR3: CASTRTGGYEQYF. CDR3 coding DNA: TGTGCCAGCACCCGGACAGGGGGCTACGAGCAGTACTTC.

The rearrangement joins TRBV5-1 to TRBJ1-6, with 9 bases lining up with TRBD1. Germline V gene lookup returns CDR1 SGHRS and CDR2 YFSETQ. Trimming cost V 4 bases and J 7 bases; bases outside gene matches: 3. The CDR3 runs 14 residues. CDR3 nucleotide sequence: TGCGCCAGCAGCCGGGGACAGGGAAATTCACCCCTCCACTTT. It specifies CASSRGQGNSPLHF.

The chain couples TRBV5-1 to TRBJ2-5, with D perhaps matching TRBD2 (6 bases). Trimming pared 0 bases from V and 2 bases from J, leaving 11 bases between. CDR3 length equals 15 residues. Germline CDR1 SGHRS, CDR2 YFSETQ. DNA of the CDR3: TGCGCCAGCAGCTTGGCTGACGGGGGACAAGAGACCCAGTACTTC. The encoded protein is CASSLADGGQETQYF.

The V gene is TRBV14, the J gene TRBJ2-5; 7 bases line up with TRBD2. V lost 1 base, J lost 1 base, and 6 bases stayed unmatched. The CDR3 is 16 amino acids. Germline V gives CDR1 SGHDN, CDR2 FVKESK. Here the CDR3 reads CASSQVGAGPQETQYF. The CDR3 region has the DNA TGTGCCAGCAGCCAAGTGGGAGCGGGGCCCCAAGAGACCCAGTACTTC.

The chain employs TRBV10-3 and TRBJ2-5; 11 nucleotides line up with TRBD1. The CDR3 is 15 residues long. Trimming at V came to 5 bases and at J to 1 base, leaving 3 bases not matched to a gene. Germline CDR1 ENHRY, CDR2 SYGVKD. CDR3 sequence reads: CAISSGTGGQETQYF. The CDR3 DNA is TGTGCCATCAGTTCCGGGACAGGGGGCCAAGAGACCCAGTACTTC.

This clone appeared a single time. This sequence joins TRBV7-9 and TRBJ2-4; the match to TRBD1 covers 7 bases. The CDR3 loop spans 14 amino acids. Losses at the gene ends were 6 bases for V and 6 bases for J; bases not matched to a gene: 8. Germline V gene lookup returns CDR1 SEHNR and CDR2 FQNEAQ (reference sequence). The CDR3 nucleotides are TGTGCCAGCAGTACGATGGGACAGCTAAACATTCAGTACTTC. It translates to CASSTMGQLNIQYF. The variable domain in full, with the rest retrieved from reference TRBV7-9 and TRBJ2-4, is DTGVSQNPRHKITKRGQNVTFRCDPISEHNRLYWYRQTLGQGPEFLTYFQNEAQLEKSRLLSDRFSAERPKGSFSTLEIQRTEQGDSAMYLCASSTMGQLNIQYFGAGTRLSVL.

The chain couples TRBV9 to TRBJ2-5, with D perhaps matching TRBD1 (6 bases). This CDR3 contains 16 residues. V was shortened by 0 bases and J by 1 base, with 13 bases between the two germline ends. Germline lookup yields CDR1 SGDLS and CDR2 YYNGEE. CDR3: CASSVGARDTQETQYF. For the CDR3, the DNA is TGTGCCAGCAGCGTAGGGGCCCGGGACACCCAAGAGACCCAGTACTTC.